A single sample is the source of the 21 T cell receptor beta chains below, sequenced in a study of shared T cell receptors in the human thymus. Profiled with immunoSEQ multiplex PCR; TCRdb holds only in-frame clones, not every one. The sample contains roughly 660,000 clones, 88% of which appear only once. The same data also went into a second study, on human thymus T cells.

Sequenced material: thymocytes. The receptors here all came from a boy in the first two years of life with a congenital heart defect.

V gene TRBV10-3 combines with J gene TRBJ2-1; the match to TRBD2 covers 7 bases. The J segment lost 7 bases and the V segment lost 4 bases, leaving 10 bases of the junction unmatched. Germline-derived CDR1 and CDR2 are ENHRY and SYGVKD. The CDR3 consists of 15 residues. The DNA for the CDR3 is TGTGCCATCAGTGTGCGACTAGCTGAGGTAAATGAGCAGTTCTTC. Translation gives CAISVRLAEVNEQFF.

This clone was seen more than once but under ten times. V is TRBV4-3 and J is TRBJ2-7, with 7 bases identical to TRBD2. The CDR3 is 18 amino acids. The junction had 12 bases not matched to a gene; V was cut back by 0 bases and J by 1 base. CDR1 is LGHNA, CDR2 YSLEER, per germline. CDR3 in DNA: TGCGCCAGCAGCCAAGAAAGGGGAACGGGAGGCCTATCCTACGAGCAGTACTTC. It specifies CASSQERGTGGLSYEQYF.

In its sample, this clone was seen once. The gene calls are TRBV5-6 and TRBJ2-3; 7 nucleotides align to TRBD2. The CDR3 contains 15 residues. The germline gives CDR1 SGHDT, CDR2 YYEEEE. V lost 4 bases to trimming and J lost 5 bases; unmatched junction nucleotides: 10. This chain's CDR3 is CASSAPRREIDTQYF. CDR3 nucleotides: TGTGCCAGCAGCGCCCCTCGGCGGGAGATAGATACGCAGTATTTT.

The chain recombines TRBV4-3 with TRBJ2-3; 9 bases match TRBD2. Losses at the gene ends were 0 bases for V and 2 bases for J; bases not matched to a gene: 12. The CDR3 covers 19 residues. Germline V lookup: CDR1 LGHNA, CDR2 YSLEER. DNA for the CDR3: TGCGCCAGCAGCCAAGATCTAAACAGACTAGCGGCCTCCACAGATACGCAGTATTTT. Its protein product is CASSQDLNRLAASTDTQYF.

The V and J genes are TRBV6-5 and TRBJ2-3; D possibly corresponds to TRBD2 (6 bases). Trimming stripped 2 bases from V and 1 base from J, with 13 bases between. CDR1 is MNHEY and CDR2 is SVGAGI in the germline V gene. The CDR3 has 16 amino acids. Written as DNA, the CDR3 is TGTGCCAGCAGTTACGTCGGGGACTGGGGCACAGATACGCAGTATTTT. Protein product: CASSYVGDWGTDTQYF.

CDR3 DNA: TGTGCCTGGAGTGTACTGGGCACAGATACGCAGTATTTT. Translation gives CAWSVLGTDTQYF. The chain is built from TRBV30 and TRBJ2-3; D not certain. CDR3 length: 13 amino acids. V dropped 0 bases and J dropped 1 base, with 5 bases sitting between them. In germline, CDR1 is GTSNPN, CDR2 SVGIG (reference sequence).

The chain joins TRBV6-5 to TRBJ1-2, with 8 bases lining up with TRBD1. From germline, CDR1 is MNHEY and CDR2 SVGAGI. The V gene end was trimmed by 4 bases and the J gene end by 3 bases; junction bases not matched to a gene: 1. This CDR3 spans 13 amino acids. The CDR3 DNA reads TGTGCCAGCAGTTCAGGGGGCGACTATGGCTACACCTTC. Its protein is CASSSGGDYGYTF.

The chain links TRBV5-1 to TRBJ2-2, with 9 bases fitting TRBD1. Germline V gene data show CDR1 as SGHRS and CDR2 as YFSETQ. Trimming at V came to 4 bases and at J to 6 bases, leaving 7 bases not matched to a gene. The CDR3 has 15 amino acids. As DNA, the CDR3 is TGCGCCAGCAGCGCCAGCGGGACAGGGTCCGGGGAGCTGTTTTTT. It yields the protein CASSASGTGSGELFF.

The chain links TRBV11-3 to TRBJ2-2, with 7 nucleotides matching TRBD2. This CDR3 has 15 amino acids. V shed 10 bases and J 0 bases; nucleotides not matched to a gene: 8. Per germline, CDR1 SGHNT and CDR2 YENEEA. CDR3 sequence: CAIRGRPANTGELFF. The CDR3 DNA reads TGTGCCATACGCGGGAGACCCGCGAACACCGGGGAGCTGTTTTTT.

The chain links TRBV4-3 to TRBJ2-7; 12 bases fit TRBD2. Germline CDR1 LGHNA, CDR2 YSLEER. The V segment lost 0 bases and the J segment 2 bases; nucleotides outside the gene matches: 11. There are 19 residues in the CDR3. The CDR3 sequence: CASSQDRVRASGRAYEQYF. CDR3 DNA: TGCGCCAGCAGCCAAGATAGGGTGCGGGCTAGCGGGAGGGCCTACGAGCAGTACTTC.

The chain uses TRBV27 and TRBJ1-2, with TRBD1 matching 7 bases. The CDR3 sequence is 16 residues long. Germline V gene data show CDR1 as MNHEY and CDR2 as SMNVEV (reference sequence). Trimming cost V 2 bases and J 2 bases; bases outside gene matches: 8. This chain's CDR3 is CASSLGGQTLNYGYTF. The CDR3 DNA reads TGTGCCAGCAGTTTAGGGGGACAGACCCTAAACTATGGCTACACCTTC.

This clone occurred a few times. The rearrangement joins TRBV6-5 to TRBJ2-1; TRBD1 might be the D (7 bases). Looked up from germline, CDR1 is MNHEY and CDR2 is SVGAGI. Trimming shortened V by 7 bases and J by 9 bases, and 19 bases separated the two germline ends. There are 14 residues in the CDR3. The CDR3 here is CASTQGGPGTEQFF. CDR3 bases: TGTGCCAGCACCCAGGGGGGCCCCGGGACTGAGCAGTTCTTC.

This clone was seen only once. The CDR3 region is CASSLAGLAGTDTQYF. The CDR3 DNA reads TGTGCCAGCAGCTTGGCGGGACTAGCGGGAACAGATACGCAGTATTTT. V gene TRBV5-4 combines with J gene TRBJ2-3; TRBD2 agrees at 13 bases. The CDR3 runs to 16 residues. Looked up from germline, CDR1 is SGHNT and CDR2 is YYREEE (reference sequence). Trimming at V came to 0 bases and at J to 3 bases, leaving 1 base not matched to a gene.

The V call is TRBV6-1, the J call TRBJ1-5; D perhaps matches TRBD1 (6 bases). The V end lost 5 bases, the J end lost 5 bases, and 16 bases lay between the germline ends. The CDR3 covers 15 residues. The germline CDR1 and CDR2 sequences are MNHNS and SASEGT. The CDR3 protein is CASSLSQGYHQPQHF. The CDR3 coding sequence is TGTGCCAGCAGTCTCTCCCAGGGGTACCATCAGCCCCAGCATTTT.

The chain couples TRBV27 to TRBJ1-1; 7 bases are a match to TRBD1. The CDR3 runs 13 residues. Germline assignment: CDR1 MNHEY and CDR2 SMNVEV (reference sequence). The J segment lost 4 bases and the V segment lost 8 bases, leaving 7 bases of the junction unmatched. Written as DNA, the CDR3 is TGTGCCAGCTCACTAGACAGGGTCACTGAAGCTTTCTTT. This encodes CASSLDRVTEAFF.

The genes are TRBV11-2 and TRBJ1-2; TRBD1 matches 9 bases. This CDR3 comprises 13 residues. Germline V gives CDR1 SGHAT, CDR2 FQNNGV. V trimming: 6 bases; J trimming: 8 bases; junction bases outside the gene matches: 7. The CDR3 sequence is CASRPGTGCGYTF. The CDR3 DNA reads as TGTGCCAGCAGGCCTGGGACAGGGTGCGGCTACACCTTC.

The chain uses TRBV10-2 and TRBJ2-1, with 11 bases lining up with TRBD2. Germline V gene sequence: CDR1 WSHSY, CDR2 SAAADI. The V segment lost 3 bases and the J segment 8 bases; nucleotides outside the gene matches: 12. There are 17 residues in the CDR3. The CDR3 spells CASSERRSGRVGDEQFF. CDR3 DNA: TGCGCCAGCAGTGAAAGGCGTAGCGGGAGGGTCGGAGATGAGCAGTTCTTC.

CDR3 amino acids: CASSQLVYEQYF. The DNA of the CDR3 is TGCGCCAGCAGTCAACTAGTCTACGAGCAGTACTTC. The chain combines TRBV23-1 with TRBJ2-7; D is unresolved. TRBV23-1 qualifies as an ORF whose function is uncertain. V shed 2 bases and J shed 3 bases, with 5 bases lying between them. The CDR3 totals 12 residues.

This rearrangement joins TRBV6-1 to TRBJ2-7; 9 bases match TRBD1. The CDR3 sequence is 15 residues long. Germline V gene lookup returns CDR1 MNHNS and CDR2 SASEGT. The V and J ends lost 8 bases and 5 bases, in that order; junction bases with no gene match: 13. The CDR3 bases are TGTGCCAGCCTACTTCCGGGACAGGGATTACACGAGCAGTACTTC. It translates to CASLLPGQGLHEQYF.

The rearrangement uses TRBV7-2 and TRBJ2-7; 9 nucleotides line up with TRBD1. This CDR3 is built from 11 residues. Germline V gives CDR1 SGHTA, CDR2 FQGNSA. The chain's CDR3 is CEGQGTAEQYF. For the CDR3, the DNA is TGTGAGGGACAGGGTACCGCCGAGCAGTACTTC.

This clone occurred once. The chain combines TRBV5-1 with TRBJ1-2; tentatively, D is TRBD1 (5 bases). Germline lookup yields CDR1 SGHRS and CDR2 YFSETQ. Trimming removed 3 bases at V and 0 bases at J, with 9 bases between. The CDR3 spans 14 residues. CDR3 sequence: CASSWGGANYGYTF. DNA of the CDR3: TGCGCCAGCAGCTGGGGAGGGGCTAACTATGGCTACACCTTC.